The clone carrying this TCR beta chain was observed at least ten times. Its antigen is unknown. The junction departs from germline at one end; a sequencing error may be responsible. This entry belongs to a study of Graves' ophthalmopathy and Graves' hyperthyroidism. General study points: Blood also contained most of the expanded thyroid clonotypes above 0.001 frequency.

Active ophthalmopathy (CAS at least 3, NOSPECS at least 4), lasting under 3 months. As the template, RNA transcripts were used to amplify TCR beta CDR3 regions. Amplification began with first-round RT-PCR using HTBI primers, then second-round multiplex PCR was performed. Using its own MiXCR run on the multiplex PCR reads, TCRdb lists one record per CDR3 protein. The sample lists nearly 400,000 distinct CDR3 sequences, around 19% occurring once. Germline lookup yields CDR1 GTSNPN and CDR2 SVGIG (reference sequence). This CDR3 contains 15 residues. The V call is TRBV30, the J call TRBJ2-4, with D possibly being TRBD1 (6 bases). This clonotype originated in a woman younger than 30 with Graves' ophthalmopathy. The sample comprised peripheral blood. The CDR3 sequence is CAWSPTAGAKNVQYF. In DNA, the CDR3 is TGTGCCTGGTCACCGACGGCAGGGGCCAAAAACGTTCAGTACTTC.